A single sample gave rise to the 25 T cell receptor beta chains below, sequenced in a study of blood T cell repertoires in COVID-19. TCRdb's table, derived via immunoSEQ multiplex PCR, lists solely in-frame clones and lacks some. The table shows 220,000 or so clones, with roughly 89% occurring only once. The sequenced material came from peripheral blood. The source of these receptors is a man in his fifties or sixties who had recovered from COVID-19.

The chain links TRBV4-1 to TRBJ1-5; no reliable D call. Germline lookup yields CDR1 MGHRA and CDR2 YSYEKL. V dropped 0 bases and J dropped 7 bases, with 10 bases sitting between them. CDR3 length: 14 amino acids. The CDR3 loop is CASSQDAFGQPQHF. Written as DNA, the CDR3 is TGCGCCAGCAGCCAAGATGCATTTGGCCAGCCCCAGCATTTT.

The V call is TRBV5-1, the J call TRBJ1-6; D may be TRBD1 (6 bases). The CDR3 runs 17 residues. The V gene lost 4 bases and the J gene lost 7 bases, with 21 bases spanning the gap. Germline-derived CDR1 and CDR2 are SGHRS and YFSETQ. Written as DNA, the CDR3 is TGCGCCAGCAGCGCGATAACAGGGATCCCTGGCAATTCACCCCTCCACTTT. Residues: CASSAITGIPGNSPLHF.

This sequence joins TRBV12-3 or TRBV12-4 and TRBJ2-3, with a weak D call TRBD1 (6 bases). Trimming removed 6 bases from V and 4 bases from J, with 11 bases in between. CDR3 length: 13 amino acids. The CDR3 nucleotides are TGTGCCAGCAGGATTACAGGGTCAGATACGCAGTATTTT. It specifies CASRITGSDTQYF.

This chain links TRBV2 with TRBJ2-7; no definite D call. CDR1 is SNHLY and CDR2 is FYNNEI in the germline V gene. The CDR3 is made up of 13 amino acids. V lost 3 bases and J lost 3, with 9 bases in between. The CDR3 spells CASSERYYYEQYF. CDR3 bases: TGTGCCAGCAGTGAGAGGTACTACTACGAGCAGTACTTC.

V is TRBV7-8 and J is TRBJ2-5, with D perhaps TRBD1 (5 bases). Germline V gene data show CDR1 as SGHVS and CDR2 as FQNEAQ. The V end was cut by 2 bases, the J end by 5 bases, with 12 bases between. The CDR3 extends over 14 amino acids. This chain's CDR3 is CASSLLGLGETQYF. The CDR3, as DNA: TGTGCCAGCAGCTTATTGGGGCTCGGGGAGACCCAGTACTTC.

The V gene is TRBV7-3, the J gene TRBJ2-7; D is possibly TRBD1 (8 bases). Germline CDR1 and CDR2: SGHTA and FQGTGA. Trimming removed 5 bases from V and 5 bases from J, with 16 bases in between. This CDR3 comprises 14 residues. CDR3 sequence: CASSQTGAGDEQYF. The CDR3 DNA sequence: TGTGCCAGCAGCCAGACAGGGGCGGGAGACGAGCAGTACTTC.

The rearrangement uses TRBV21-1 and TRBJ2-7; the D call of TRBD2 is as the table states it, not checked on the DNA. TRBV21-1 is marked as a pseudogene. There are 20 residues in the CDR3. CDR3 nucleotides: TGTGCCAGCAGCAAACCCCAGGGACTAGCGGGAGGCCCGACATTACAACGGCAGTACTTC. This gives the protein CASSKPQGLAGGPTLQRQYF.

J is TRBJ2-7 and V is TRBV6-5; D is perhaps TRBD2 (6 bases). The ends were cut back, 2 bases at V and 0 bases at J, with 14 bases in the middle. CDR1 is MNHEY, CDR2 SVGAGI, per germline. The CDR3 is made up of 16 amino acids. In DNA, the CDR3 is TGTGCCAGCAGTTACGGGGGACTGTCTAGCTCCTACGAGCAGTACTTC. The encoded protein is CASSYGGLSSSYEQYF.

The chain is built from TRBV3-1 (or the pseudogene TRBV3-2) and TRBJ2-5, with 9 bases lining up with TRBD1. The CDR3 contains 17 residues. With V trimmed by 3 bases and J by 6 bases, 14 bases remained unmatched. The V gene's germline CDR1 is LGHDT and CDR2 YNNKEL (reference sequence). The CDR3 DNA reads as TGTGCCAGCAGCCATGGCCTAATAGGACAGGGGAGTAAGACCCAGTACTTC. The encoded protein is CASSHGLIGQGSKTQYF.

In this sample, this clone turned up once. The rearrangement uses TRBV5-5 and TRBJ1-2, with 9 bases lining up with TRBD1. With 0 bases clipped from V and 4 bases from J, the junction kept 4 bases outside the gene matches. CDR1 is SGHKS, CDR2 YYEKEE, per germline (reference sequence). CDR3 length: 15 amino acids. The CDR3 loop is CASSLDGTGFYGYTF. CDR3 in DNA: TGTGCCAGCAGCTTGGACGGGACAGGGTTCTATGGCTACACCTTC.

V usage is TRBV7-9 and J usage is TRBJ1-2; D is undetermined. Germline V gene sequence: CDR1 SEHNR, CDR2 FQNEAQ (reference sequence). There are 16 residues in the CDR3. V lost 0 bases and J 4 bases, leaving 15 bases between the germline ends. The DNA for the CDR3 is TGTGCCAGCAGCTTAGCATCGGTCCAACTAAGCTATGGCTACACCTTC. Its translation is CASSLASVQLSYGYTF.

The CDR3: CASSLLVGNTEAFF. CDR3 DNA: TGTGCCAGCAGCTTATTAGTCGGTAACACTGAAGCTTTCTTT. The V and J genes are TRBV7-9 and TRBJ1-1; no firm D call. Trimming cost V 2 bases and J 2 bases, with 9 bases left between them. The germline gives CDR1 SEHNR, CDR2 FQNEAQ (reference sequence). CDR3 size: 14 residues.

The chain joins TRBV7-9 to TRBJ1-2; 8 bases fit TRBD1. The CDR3 has 14 amino acids. With 5 bases clipped from V and 6 bases from J, the junction kept 8 bases outside the gene matches. Germline loops: CDR1 SEHNR, CDR2 FQNEAQ (reference sequence). The CDR3 sequence is CASSTGQGAHGYTF. CDR3 nucleotides: TGTGCCAGCAGCACCGGACAGGGCGCCCATGGCTACACCTTC.

J is TRBJ1-1 and V is TRBV25-1; D is unclear. The V and J ends lost 4 bases and 4 bases respectively, with 10 bases between them. This CDR3 contains 13 residues. CDR1 MGHDK and CDR2 SYGVNS come from the germline V gene. CDR3 sequence: CASSATAGTEAFF. DNA for the CDR3: TGTGCCAGCAGTGCAACCGCAGGCACTGAAGCTTTCTTT.

V and J are TRBV9 and TRBJ2-7; 7 bases are shared with TRBD2. Losses at the gene ends were 0 bases for V and 2 bases for J; bases not matched to a gene: 2. This CDR3 comprises 14 residues. CDR1 and CDR2 from the germline V gene are SGDLS and YYNGEE. CDR3 in DNA: TGTGCCAGCAGCGTAGATAGCGGGCCCTACGAGCAGTACTTC. Translating it yields CASSVDSGPYEQYF.

The chain has TRBV6-5 and TRBJ1-6; 7 bases are shared with TRBD1. From germline, CDR1 is MNHEY and CDR2 SVGAGI. CDR3 size: 15 residues. V gave up 6 bases and J gave up 14 bases; unmatched junction bases: 16. CDR3 amino acids: CASRQGTAHDGTLHF. DNA for the CDR3: TGTGCCAGCAGACAAGGGACAGCCCATGATGGGACCCTCCACTTT.

This clone occurred once. The rearrangement uses TRBV5-1 and TRBJ2-5, with 8 bases that match TRBD1. This CDR3 is built from 16 residues. CDR1 SGHRS and CDR2 YFSETQ come from the germline V gene. The V segment lost 7 bases and the J segment 5 bases; nucleotides outside the gene matches: 16. CDR3 amino acids: CASGWGQVTLKETQYF. As DNA, the CDR3 is TGCGCCAGCGGCTGGGGACAGGTAACCTTAAAGGAGACCCAGTACTTC.

The rearrangement joins TRBV14 to TRBJ1-2; no firm D call. This CDR3 has 12 amino acids. Germline values: CDR1 SGHDN, CDR2 FVKESK. Trimming removed 4 bases at V and 8 bases at J, with 11 bases between. This CDR3 reads CASSRTGEGYTF. For the CDR3, the DNA is TGTGCCAGCAGCCGGACTGGGGAGGGCTACACCTTC.

The gene calls are TRBV11-2 and TRBJ2-1, with a tentative D call TRBD2 (5 bases). The CDR3 is 14 amino acids. Looked up from germline, CDR1 is SGHAT and CDR2 is FQNNGV. Trimming cost V 3 bases and J 7 bases, with 13 bases left between them. The CDR3, as DNA: TGTGCCAGCAGCTTCTTAGAGAAGCGGAATGAGCAGTTCTTC. Its protein product is CASSFLEKRNEQFF.

The chain uses TRBV5-1 and TRBJ2-3; possibly TRBD1 for D (6 bases). The CDR3 sequence is 17 residues long. The germline V gene encodes CDR1 SGHRS and CDR2 YFSETQ. V lost 0 bases to trimming and J lost 2 bases, with 16 bases between them. The CDR3 DNA follows: TGCGCCAGCAGCTTGGTAGGGCAGGGGACATCCACAGATACGCAGTATTTT. Translated, it gives CASSLVGQGTSTDTQYF.

This clone was counted a single time. The genes are TRBV16 and TRBJ2-7; D not certain. The CDR3 has 13 amino acids. CDR1 is KGHSY and CDR2 is FQNENV in the germline V gene. Trimming removed 6 bases from V and 1 base from J, with 10 bases in between. The CDR3 reads CASSESRSYEQYF. For the CDR3, the DNA is TGTGCCAGCAGTGAGTCGCGGTCCTACGAGCAGTACTTC.

V and J are TRBV28 and TRBJ1-1, with a possible D match to TRBD1 (5 bases). Germline CDR1 MDHEN, CDR2 SYDVKM. There are 15 residues in the CDR3. V was trimmed by 2 bases and J by 10 bases, leaving 20 bases between them. In DNA form, the CDR3 reads TGTGCCAGCAGTTTACAGGGTCGAGTTTTGCTTGGAGCTTTCTTT. Residues: CASSLQGRVLLGAFF. The full variable domain, its missing parts supplied by reference TRBV28 and TRBJ1-1, is DVKVTQSSRYLVKRTGEKVFLECVQDMDHENMFWYRQDPGLGLRLIYFSYDVKMKEKGDIPEGYSVSREKKERFSLILESASTNQTSMYLCASSLQGRVLLGAFFGQGTRLTVV.

This CDR3 reads CASSPRLAALETQYF. The CDR3, as DNA: TGTGCCAGCAGCCCAAGGCTAGCGGCCTTAGAGACCCAGTACTTC. The chain joins TRBV9 to TRBJ2-5, with TRBD2 identical over 7 bases. The germline CDR1 and CDR2 sequences are SGDLS and YYNGEE. The CDR3 length is 15 residues. After removal of 4 bases from V and 4 bases from J, the junction contained 10 bases not matched to a gene. Using reference TRBV9 and TRBJ2-5 for the parts outside the CDR3, the full variable domain is DSGVTQTPKHLITATGQRVTLRCSPRSGDLSVYWYQQSLDQGLQFLIQYYNGEERAKGNILERFSAQQFPDLHSELNLSSLELGDSALYFCASSPRLAALETQYFGPGTRLLVL.

V usage is TRBV4-2 and J usage is TRBJ2-2, with D unresolved. The V end lost 0 bases, the J end lost 3 bases, and 5 bases lay between the germline ends. CDR3 length: 14 residues. Per germline, CDR1 LGHNA and CDR2 YNFKEQ. The CDR3 spells CASSQESHTGELFF. The CDR3 DNA follows: TGTGCCAGCAGCCAAGAATCTCACACCGGGGAGCTGTTTTTT.

The V and J genes are TRBV5-6 and TRBJ1-1; possible D gene TRBD1, 6 bases. Trimming removed 5 bases from V and 1 base from J, with 9 bases in between. The V gene's germline CDR1 is SGHDT and CDR2 YYEEEE. This CDR3 is 13 amino acids long. The chain's CDR3 is CASRVGGNTEAFF. The CDR3 bases are TGTGCCAGCAGGGTAGGGGGGAACACTGAAGCTTTCTTT.